Described below is a single T cell receptor beta chain sequence and its context. The data were obtained in a study of control samples from healthy donors and cancer patients. V lost 3 bases, J lost 1 base, and 10 bases lay in between. From germline, CDR1 is SGDLS and CDR2 YYNGEE. This CDR3 is 14 amino acids long. Method: immunoSEQ multiplex PCR; TCRdb's copy keeps in-frame clones and lacks some. The data show tens of thousands of clones, around 95% seen once. The material sequenced was blood. This TCR was recovered from a man younger than 40 in good health. The chain has TRBV9 and TRBJ1-1; D not certain. The CDR3 nucleotides are TGTGCCAGCAGCGAGATTGACGGGAACACTGAAGCTTTCTTT. As protein: CASSEIDGNTEAFF.